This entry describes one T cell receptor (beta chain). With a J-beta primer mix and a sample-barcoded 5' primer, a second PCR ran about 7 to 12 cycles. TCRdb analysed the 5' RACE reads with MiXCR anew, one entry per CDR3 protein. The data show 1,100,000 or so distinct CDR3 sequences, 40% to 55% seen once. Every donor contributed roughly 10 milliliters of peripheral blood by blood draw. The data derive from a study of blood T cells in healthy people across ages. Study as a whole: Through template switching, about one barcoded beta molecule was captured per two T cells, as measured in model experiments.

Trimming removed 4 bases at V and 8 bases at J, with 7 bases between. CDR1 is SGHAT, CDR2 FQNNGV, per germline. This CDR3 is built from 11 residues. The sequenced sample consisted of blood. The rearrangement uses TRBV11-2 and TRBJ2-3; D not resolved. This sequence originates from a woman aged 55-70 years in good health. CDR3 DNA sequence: TGTGCCAGCAGCTCCGATCGTACGCAGTATTTT. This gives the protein CASSSDRTQYF. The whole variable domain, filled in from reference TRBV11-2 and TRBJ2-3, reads EAGVAQSPRYKIIEKRQSVAFWCNPISGHATLYWYQQILGQGPKLLIQFQNNGVVDDSQLPKDRFSAERLKGVDSTLKIQPAKLEDSAVYLCASSSDRTQYFGPGTRLTVL.